This T cell receptor beta chain was identified in a study of blood T cell repertoires in COVID-19. While infection was still active, Seattle patients were enrolled and then followed longitudinally. Per the study methods: For nucleated cells, counts were estimated from reference gene primer amplification. Only in-frame clones appear in the TCRdb table, and some are missing; sequencing was by immunoSEQ multiplex PCR. Clone size and the V and J calls come from that table; the DNA yielded D and trimming. Here the sample spans 95,000 to 100,000 clones, 70% to 90% being singletons. V shed 6 bases and J 10 bases; nucleotides not matched to a gene: 3. Germline values: CDR1 SGHRS, CDR2 YFSETQ. This CDR3 spans 12 amino acids.

Sample: peripheral blood. This TCR was sampled from a human donor with COVID-19, enrolled during active disease. The donor label of this sample is uncertain. The V and J genes are TRBV5-1 and TRBJ1-6; TRBD1 matches 8 bases. The CDR3, as DNA: TGCGCCAGCACGGACAGGGAATCACCCCTCCACTTT. It yields the protein CASTDRESPLHF.